This paragraph covers one T cell receptor (beta chain) sequence. This clone was counted once. What antigen it recognizes has not been identified. No base quality information exists; no much larger clone differs at one position. The cohort consisted of hundreds of healthy bone marrow donors. At the time of sampling, all cohort members were nominally healthy, though unrecorded immune exposures were likely present. The donor was CMV seronegative and was included in the group of hundreds of seronegative cohort members. Each donor provided a peripheral blood sample, and peripheral blood mononuclear cells were used for TCR beta sequencing. Genomic DNA extraction from the blood cell samples was performed with the Qiagen DNeasy Blood Extraction Kit. Receptor amplification or capture employed the immunoSEQ multiplex PCR assay. A mixture of 60 forward primers for TCR Vbeta segments and 13 reverse primers for TCR Jbeta segments was used in the multiplex PCR. A multiplex PCR assay on genomic DNA amplified the CDR3 region of rearranged TCR beta genes. The Illumina HiSeq System was used to sequence the amplified TCR beta libraries as 87-base-pair reads. The study's own analysis went as follows. A later analysis counted some 80 million unique TCR beta chains across the 690 or so repertoires, and 10 million to 11 million of these chains were shared by at least two donors. A nearest-neighbor algorithm error-corrected the raw reads and collapsed the reads into unique sequences, merging closely related sequences to remove PCR and sequencing errors. V, D and J gene segments were assigned by aligning CDR3 sequences to IMGT reference sequences. Each retained sequence needed at least a six-nucleotide match to both a V gene segment and a J gene segment. Rearrangements were called productive when the CDR3 lacked stop codons and stayed in frame with V and J; all others were non-productive. Following IMGT convention, CDR3 was defined as the stretch from the second conserved V-encoded cysteine up to the conserved J-encoded phenylalanine. In an earlier analysis of more than 550 of the donors, sequences lacking an unambiguous match to a single V gene segment were excluded. An earlier analysis of over 450 of the donors classified V segments as functional when productive rearrangements were above 56.7% and as segregating when the standard deviation between donors was above 5%. A statistical classification framework was developed to diagnose cytomegalovirus status using the catalog of TCR beta chain sequences. A later analysis assigned V and J genes by comparing TCR nucleotide sequences with IMGT/GENE-DB human TR gene sequences. A later analysis assigned CDR3 sequences and most-parsimonious VDJ recombination scenarios with the TCRdist pipeline. A later analysis defined each TCR beta chain by its CDR3 amino acid sequence plus V-gene family, and excluded reads lacking a unique V-gene family. To address suspected cross-contamination and a sequencing artifact, a later analysis removed approximately 590 highly shared, low-generation-probability nucleotide sequences. In a later analysis, a clonal expansion index for each public chain was calculated from normalized within-repertoire ranks of inferred template counts. Generation probabilities in a later analysis came from a VDJ recombination model fitted to out-of-frame rearrangements, and those results were checked against IGoR. A later analysis scored TCR-TCR, TCR-HLA and TCR-CMV co-occurrence with hypergeometric tests, applying a repertoire-size bias correction to TCR pairs. False discovery rates were estimated in a later analysis by permuting HLA or CMV assignments 20 times. In a later analysis, co-occurring TCRs were grouped using DBSCAN, with TCRdist sequence similarity added in when clustering inside HLA-allele-positive subsets. Repertoires with fewer than 30,000 or more than 120,000 public chains were left out of co-occurrence clustering, as were five repertoires with anomalous nucleotide sharing. This immuneACCESS table, as held by TCRdb, lists in-frame sequences with V and J called but not all clones. Of the missing ones, under half trace to an unresolved V gene in checked studies; the others have no known cause. For V, J and clone size, that table is used; D and trimming come from the DNA. This sample comprises about 200,000 clones, approximately 80% of them detected only once. The ten largest make up about 0.094% of the sample.

Taken from the germline V gene (reference sequence), the CDR1 and CDR2 loops are GTSNPN and SVGIG. Including the terminal cysteine and phenylalanine, the CDR3 comprises 13 residues. Just the 39-base CDR3 DNA is kept, in frame starting at base 1. V is reduced by 2 bases and J by 4 bases, leaving a spacing of 9 bases between them. This entry belongs to a study of cytomegalovirus exposure and HLA in healthy donors (dated by TCRdb to the late 2010s). With respect to the entire study: According to an earlier analysis of around 600 of the donors, about 179 million T cells yielded 117 million unique TCR beta sequences and approximately 300 Gb of sequence data. The study combined high-throughput TCR immunosequencing, statistical association of individual TCRs with disease status, and machine learning to predict cytomegalovirus infection status. An early release covering roughly 580 HLA-typed donors comprised about 300 gigabases of sequencing data and 85 million to 100 million unique TCR sequences. To decide whether each TCR beta V gene segment behaved as functional or pseudogenic, an earlier analysis of some 540 of the donors relied on high-throughput TCR beta sequencing. All discovery cohort repertoires had been generated using a single sequencing platform. In the later analysis, no new phenotypic data were used to find candidate immune exposures; instead, reliance was placed on TCR beta sequences and their occurrence across donors. Among 398 genotyped donors of the cohort, an average of around 240,000 unique TCR beta nucleotide sequences were sequenced per donor, roughly 20% of them non-productive. In addition to the first cohort of 666 subjects, a separate validation cohort of around 110 different subjects was used. HLA typing included class I and class II loci at four-digit resolution. The study used immunosequencing to profile the T cell repertoires of 600 to 850 subjects and linked those repertoires to cytomegalovirus serostatus. The study aimed to test whether signatures of past pathogen exposure could be identified by cataloging public T cell receptors. Of the 398 genotyped donors, less than 85% were placed in the genetic ancestry cluster associated with self-reported Caucasian donors. Roughly five DR-DQ haplotypes were treated as single units for association and clustering because of strong linkage in the cohort. Donor age, sex, ethnicity and CMV serostatus were collected together with the repertoire data. The number of donors typed differed by locus, with roughly 629-640 for A, B, C, DRB1 and DQB1, more than 500 for DQA1, 606 for DPA1, and over 400 for DPB1. A later analysis re-analyzed previously published TCR beta repertoires from roughly 600 donors and added high-resolution HLA genotyping to study TCR occurrence patterns. In a later genetic analysis, genome-wide SNP genotypes for about 65% of the 666 donors were used, and that subset was treated as a discovery cohort.

Findings and caveats that apply to the study as a whole: A few of the identified cytomegalovirus-associated TCR beta chains were confirmed in vitro to be specific for cytomegalovirus antigens. The cohort was sequenced for TCR beta chains only, and without alpha or paired-chain data the features that could be detected were limited. The only immune exposure information available for the cohort was CMV serostatus. In an earlier analysis of some 500 of the donors, most TCR beta V segments were observed in productive rearrangements about 87% or about 30% of the time, broadly matching IMGT annotations. Correlated functional status among segregating V segments might be attributable to linkage disequilibrium, but an unknown experimental factor could not be ruled out. Because some donors lacked HLA typing at each locus, the association tests relied only on the typed subset. Compared with equally common non-associated chains, HLA-associated TCR beta chains in a later analysis were more clonally expanded and had lower generation probabilities. According to a later analysis, parvovirus B19, influenza, CMV and Epstein-Barr virus appeared linked to several top co-occurrence clusters. A further reported finding was that TCR beta sequences accurately predicted the HLA-A and HLA-B alleles for most subjects in the first cohort. A cluster of highly shared sequence variants was judged likely to represent a technical artifact of the sequencing pipeline. The authors suggested that the approach could potentially be extended to other disease states and immunological phenotypes. The classifier was reported to diagnose cytomegalovirus status with high specificity and sensitivity in both the original and validation cohorts. Presence/absence analyses assumed roughly uniform sequencing depth across donors, an assumption that may not hold. While some public TCRs were present in many individuals, most TCR sequences turned up only very rarely across donors. In a later analysis, around 17,000 TCR beta sequences were associated with specific HLA alleles at a false discovery rate of 0.05. Compared with the 666-donor mean, donors in an Asian-associated ancestry cluster had fewer N-insertions in productive TCRs, according to a later genetic analysis. A later genetic analysis associated a missense DCLRE1C variant with V-gene and J-gene trimming of TCR beta chains, and an independent cohort replicated the association. Assigning TCR associations to individual alleles was difficult when HLA alleles, especially DR and DQ, strongly co-occurred. About 17 rarely observed V segments, including chromosome 9 orphons, were excluded from the earlier analysis of some 590 of the donors because counts were too low. A later analysis found that most CMV-associated TCR beta chains appeared HLA-restricted, with HLA associations seemingly driven largely by CMV exposure. The 87-base-pair reads could not distinguish some IMGT-functional V segments, including TRBV6-2 and TRBV6-3, so those segments were excluded. A later analysis found that TCR association rates varied across HLA loci, with DRB1 alleles showing the most associated TCRs and HLA-C alleles the fewest. In the study, 150 to 200 TCR beta chains were listed as associated with cytomegalovirus.

The rearrangement joined TRBV30 to TRBJ1-3; the D gene is perhaps TRBD1, on 5 matching bases. The receptor's source is a boy between 2 and 10 years old in good health and CMV-seronegative. Sequencing was carried out using PBMCs. The CDR3 has the sequence CAWSTGAGNTIYF. The DNA sequence reads TGTGCCTGGAGTACAGGCGCGGGAAACACCATATATTTT.